Below, 10 T cell receptor beta chains from the same sample are listed, as sequenced in a study of human T cells and chemical hapten exposure. TCRdb re-derived calls from the RACE reads in MiXCR, one entry per CDR3 protein. In the table there are approximately 340,000 distinct CDR3 sequences, roughly 6.9% of which are singletons. This sample's time point: patch test 1, 2 weeks after DPC sensitization. Treatment denoted: therapeutic diphenylcyclopropenone sensitization with weekly scalp DPC. The sequencing used whole blood, collected in connection with sensitization to the hapten diphenylcyclopropenone (DPC). All receptors come from a woman aged 18-29 years with alopecia areata. Some clones in this sample may be carry-over from other donors' samples.

This clonotype has ten or more counts. This chain uses TRBV11-2 with TRBJ1-1; D remains unclear. Trimming removed 0 bases at V and 3 bases at J, with 26 bases between. The CDR3 consists of 20 residues. In germline, CDR1 is SGHAT, CDR2 FQNNGV. CDR3 nucleotides: TGTGCCAGCAGCTTAGATTTATCGATAGGAGGTTTCGGTGCTGACACTGAAGCTTTCTTT. This codes for CASSLDLSIGGFGADTEAFF. Combining the CDR3 with reference TRBV11-2 and TRBJ1-1 gives the whole variable domain EAGVAQSPRYKIIEKRQSVAFWCNPISGHATLYWYQQILGQGPKLLIQFQNNGVVDDSQLPKDRFSAERLKGVDSTLKIQPAKLEDSAVYLCASSLDLSIGGFGADTEAFFGQGTRLTVV.

This clonotype was counted only a few times. In nucleotides, the CDR3 is TGTGCCAGCAGTTACGGGCAGCCCAAAAACATTCAGTACTTC. Translation: CASSYGQPKNIQYF. The rearrangement links TRBV6-5 to TRBJ2-4; no firm D call. There are 14 residues in the CDR3. Germline V gene lookup returns CDR1 MNHEY and CDR2 SVGAGI. The V and J ends lost 2 bases and 2 bases respectively, with 7 bases between them.

This clonotype was recorded a few times. J is TRBJ2-2 and V is TRBV5-6; D is unclear. V lost 0 bases, J lost 0 bases, and 9 bases lay in between. CDR1 and CDR2 from the germline V gene are SGHDT and YYEEEE. This CDR3 region has 16 residues. CDR3 protein: CASSLAEVANTGELFF. In DNA, the CDR3 is TGTGCCAGCAGCTTGGCTGAGGTCGCGAACACCGGGGAGCTGTTTTTT.

This sequence joins TRBV7-9 and TRBJ1-4; 7 bases agree with TRBD1. CDR3 length: 16 residues. V shed 5 bases, J shed 0 bases, and the junction held 6 bases outside the gene matches. Germline V gives CDR1 SEHNR, CDR2 FQNEAQ (reference sequence). The CDR3, as DNA: TGTGCCAGCAGCCCAACAGGGGATGCAACTAATGAAAAACTGTTTTTT. This encodes CASSPTGDATNEKLFF.

This chain links TRBV4-3 with TRBJ1-6, with D unresolved. CDR3 length: 15 amino acids. Trimming shortened V by 1 base and J by 7 bases, and 11 bases separated the two germline ends. Germline-derived CDR1 and CDR2 are LGHNA and YSLEER. This CDR3 reads CASSQGRVGNSPLHF. The CDR3 nucleotides are TGCGCCAGCAGCCAAGGACGGGTTGGCAATTCACCCCTCCACTTT.

The chain recombines TRBV4-2 with TRBJ2-2, with a possible D match to TRBD2 (6 bases). V lost 4 bases and J 4 bases, leaving 16 bases between the germline ends. Per germline, CDR1 LGHNA and CDR2 YNFKEQ. The CDR3 is 16 residues long. The CDR3 DNA reads as TGTGCCAGCAGCCGGTCTACGGGGGTGGGCACCGGGGAGCTGTTTTTT. Its protein is CASSRSTGVGTGELFF.

In this sample, this clonotype turned up a few times. V gene TRBV20-1 combines with J gene TRBJ1-6; no clear D. The CDR3 has 13 residues. V lost 5 bases and J 7 bases, leaving 12 bases between the germline ends. Looked up from germline, CDR1 is DFQATT and CDR2 is SNEGSKA (reference sequence). The CDR3 reads CSALVQRNSPLHF. DNA of the CDR3: TGCAGTGCTCTTGTCCAGCGGAATTCACCCCTCCACTTT.

DNA of the CDR3: TGTGCCAGCAGCCCCGGGGGAGGGGGTATGGGTGAAGCTTTCTTT. Residues: CASSPGGGGMGEAFF. This rearrangement joins TRBV7-2 to TRBJ1-1, with TRBD1 as a possible D gene (6 bases). This CDR3 spans 15 amino acids. V was pared by 5 bases and J by 7 bases, with 20 bases between. Germline CDR1 reads SGHTA; CDR2 reads FQGNSA.

At least ten counts were recorded for this clonotype. The J gene is TRBJ1-1, the V gene TRBV6-5, with D possibly matching TRBD1 (5 bases). The CDR3 loop spans 14 amino acids. CDR1 and CDR2 from the germline V gene are MNHEY and SVGAGI. Trimming left V 2 bases short and J 0 bases short, with 7 bases between. The CDR3 region has the DNA TGTGCCAGCAGTTACGGGGGATTGAACACTGAAGCTTTCTTT. Translating it yields CASSYGGLNTEAFF.

In this sample, this clonotype turned up many times. This chain connects TRBV11-2 to TRBJ2-3; D possibly corresponds to TRBD1 (6 bases). The CDR3 runs 13 residues. Germline V gene lookup returns CDR1 SGHAT and CDR2 FQNNGV. V lost 5 bases, J lost 5 bases, and 11 bases lay in between. This CDR3 reads CASSGQIEDTQYF. CDR3 coding DNA: TGTGCCAGCAGCGGACAGATTGAAGATACGCAGTATTTT.